These 12 T cell receptor beta chains were all obtained from the same sample, sequenced in a study of radiation and T cells in renal cell carcinoma. Clones were read by immunoSEQ multiplex PCR, and TCRdb kept only the in-frame ones, dropping some. The profile shows approximately 79,000 clones, about four fifths of them singletons. The time point was: blood 2 weeks post-SBRT. Described treatment: 15 Gy SBRT to primary tumor, nephrectomy 4 weeks later. The input for sequencing was blood, taken from a patient whose treatment included radiotherapy and nephrectomy. These receptors were collected from a man in his 60s with renal cell carcinoma.

This clone was seen once. This chain uses TRBV11-2 with TRBJ2-7; 8 positions agree with TRBD2. In germline, CDR1 is SGHAT, CDR2 FQNNGV. V shed 5 bases and J 3 bases; nucleotides not matched to a gene: 6. CDR3 length equals 14 residues. The CDR3 reads CASSPSGPRYEQYF. In DNA form, the CDR3 reads TGTGCCAGCAGCCCTAGCGGGCCCCGCTACGAGCAGTACTTC.

This sequence joins TRBV6-1 and TRBJ1-5; TRBD1 matches at 8 bases. V lost 2 bases, J lost 6 bases, and 12 bases stayed unmatched. The CDR3 is 17 residues long. From germline, CDR1 is MNHNS and CDR2 SASEGT. The CDR3 sequence is CASSETGGGAIGQPQHF. DNA of the CDR3: TGTGCCAGCAGTGAAACAGGGGGTGGGGCAATAGGTCAGCCCCAGCATTTT.

The table lists this clone with a count of one. V and J are TRBV6-6 and TRBJ2-7; D gene ambiguous. The germline CDR1 and CDR2 sequences are MNHNY and SVGAGI (reference sequence). Trimming shortened V by 2 bases and J by 2 bases, and 7 bases separated the two germline ends. The CDR3 length is 13 residues. CDR3 loop: CASSYGPTYEQYF. As DNA, the CDR3 is TGTGCCAGCAGTTACGGGCCGACCTACGAGCAGTACTTC.

The chain recombines TRBV28 with TRBJ1-2; TRBD1 is a possible D gene (5 bases). The ends were cut back, 6 bases at V and 4 bases at J, with 12 bases in the middle. This CDR3 comprises 13 residues. Germline V gene lookup returns CDR1 MDHEN and CDR2 SYDVKM. This CDR3 is CASRTDNPYGYTF. As DNA, the CDR3 is TGTGCCAGCAGGACGGACAATCCCTATGGCTACACCTTC.

V usage is TRBV14 and J usage is TRBJ2-1; perhaps TRBD1 as D (6 bases). CDR3 length equals 16 residues. V gave up 4 bases and J gave up 0 bases, with 13 bases separating them. Per the germline V gene, CDR1 is SGHDN and CDR2 is FVKESK. The CDR3 here is CASSPTQGSSYNEQFF. The CDR3 DNA is TGTGCCAGCAGCCCCACCCAGGGGAGCTCCTACAATGAGCAGTTCTTC. The variable domain in full, completed from reference TRBV14 and TRBJ2-1, reads EAGVTQFPSHSVIEKGQTVTLRCDPISGHDNLYWYRRVMGKEIKFLLHFVKESKQDESGMPNNRFLAERTGGTYSTLKVQPAELEDSGVYFCASSPTQGSSYNEQFFGPGTRLTVL.

The chain couples TRBV12-5 to TRBJ2-3; tentatively, D is TRBD1 (6 bases). This CDR3 is built from 14 residues. In germline, CDR1 is LGHNT, CDR2 FRNRAP. Trimming left V 5 bases short and J 5 bases short, with 14 bases between. The CDR3 region has the DNA TGTGCTAGTGGTCTACAGGGTCTGGGAGATACGCAGTATTTT. Translation: CASGLQGLGDTQYF.

The chain has TRBV6-5 and TRBJ2-3, with D perhaps matching TRBD1 (6 bases). The CDR3 has 15 residues. Trimming removed 2 bases at V and 0 bases at J, with 9 bases between. Germline CDR1 and CDR2: MNHEY and SVGAGI. CDR3 sequence: CASSYRGQSTDTQYF. In nucleotides, the CDR3 is TGTGCCAGCAGTTACCGTGGACAGAGCACAGATACGCAGTATTTT.

This clone was found many times. The chain links TRBV28 to TRBJ2-7; weak D call: TRBD1 (5 bases). The germline gives CDR1 MDHEN, CDR2 SYDVKM. The CDR3 has 14 residues. The ends were cut back, 2 bases at V and 7 bases at J, with 15 bases in the middle. CDR3 sequence (DNA): TGTGCCAGCAGTTTAGTAGGGGTCCCCTTAGAGCAGTACTTC. It codes for CASSLVGVPLEQYF.

This clone was seen a handful of times. The chain combines TRBV5-5 with TRBJ2-2, with 7 bases that match TRBD1. Germline CDR1 and CDR2: SGHKS and YYEKEE (reference sequence). The CDR3 runs 15 residues. After removal of 4 bases from V and 6 bases from J, the junction contained 9 bases not matched to a gene. The CDR3 sequence: CASSPRQGFSGELFF. The DNA for the CDR3 is TGTGCCAGCAGCCCCCGACAGGGTTTTTCCGGGGAGCTGTTTTTT. The complete variable domain, with remaining parts taken from reference TRBV5-5 and TRBJ2-2, reads DAGVTQSPTHLIKTRGQQVTLRCSPISGHKSVSWYQQVLGQGPQFIFQYYEKEERGRGNFPDRFSARQFPNYSSELNVNALLLGDSALYLCASSPRQGFSGELFFGEGSRLTVL.

The V and J genes are TRBV19 and TRBJ2-2; 11 bases agree with TRBD1. From germline, CDR1 is LNHDA and CDR2 SQIVND (reference sequence). The trim removed 5 bases at V and 6 bases at J, leaving 8 bases unmatched. There are 16 residues in the CDR3. The CDR3 reads CASSLGQGALAGELFF. Here the CDR3 DNA reads TGTGCCAGTAGTCTAGGACAGGGGGCTTTAGCCGGGGAGCTGTTTTTT.

The chain employs TRBV5-5 and TRBJ2-5; TRBD2 matches at 7 bases. This CDR3 region has 15 residues. Looked up from germline, CDR1 is SGHKS and CDR2 is YYEKEE (reference sequence). Trimming at V came to 3 bases and at J to 1 base, leaving 6 bases not matched to a gene. Here the CDR3 reads CASSSSGVLQETQYF. Written as DNA, the CDR3 is TGTGCCAGCAGCTCGAGCGGGGTTCTCCAAGAGACCCAGTACTTC.

The chain links TRBV15 to TRBJ1-2; the D is unclear. CDR1 LNHNV and CDR2 YYDKDF come from the germline V gene (reference sequence). Trimming cost V 1 base and J 4 bases, with 7 bases left between them. The CDR3 sequence is 13 residues long. CDR3 sequence (DNA): TGTGCCACCAGCAGAGTCGCAGGCTATGGCTACACCTTC. Its translation is CATSRVAGYGYTF.